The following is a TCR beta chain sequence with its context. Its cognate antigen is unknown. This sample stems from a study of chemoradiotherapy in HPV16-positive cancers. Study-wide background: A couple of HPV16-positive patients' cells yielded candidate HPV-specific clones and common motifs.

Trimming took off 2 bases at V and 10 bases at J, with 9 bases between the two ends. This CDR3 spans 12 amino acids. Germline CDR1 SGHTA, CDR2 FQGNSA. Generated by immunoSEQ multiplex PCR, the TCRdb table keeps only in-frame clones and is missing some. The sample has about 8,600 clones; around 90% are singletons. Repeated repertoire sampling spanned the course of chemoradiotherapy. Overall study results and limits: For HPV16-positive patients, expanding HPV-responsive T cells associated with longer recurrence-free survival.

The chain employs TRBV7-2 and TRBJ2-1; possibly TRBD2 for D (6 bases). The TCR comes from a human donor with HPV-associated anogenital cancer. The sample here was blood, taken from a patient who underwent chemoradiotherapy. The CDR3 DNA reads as TGTGCCAGCAGCTTATCGGCGGGAGAGCAGTTCTTC. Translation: CASSLSAGEQFF.